These T cell receptor beta chains were read from a single sample in a study of radiotherapy plus CTLA-4 blockade in lung cancer. Libraries were prepared by immunoSEQ multiplex PCR; TCRdb keeps only in-frame clonotypes and omits some of them. In the table there are tens of thousands of clones, approximately 62% of which are singletons. The input for sequencing was peripheral blood, taken from a patient treated with radiotherapy plus ipilimumab. Every receptor here comes from a human donor with non-small cell lung cancer who had a partial response to radiotherapy plus ipilimumab. The CDR3 runs from the conserved cysteine through the conserved F or W. Where a row states a size, it is once, few, many or the class of an expanded clone; other rows omit it.

>TRBJ2-1|TRBV7-3|-
CASSLPISYNEQFF
>TRBJ2-7|TRBV28|-
CATEADGSYEQYF
>TRBJ2-2|TRBV27|once
CASRFRGGKEAGELFF
>TRBJ2-1|TRBV7-9|-
CASSRTSGSFYEQFF
>TRBJ2-1|TRBV10-3|-
CAISESGTRSDEQFF
>TRBJ2-5|TRBV27|-
CASSLQVRGGRETQYF
>TRBJ2-7|TRBV6-1|-
CASSEVQHHTYEQYF
>TRBJ2-3|TRBV25-1|-
CASSELVLADTTDTQYF
>TRBJ1-1|TRBV6-5|many
CASSSRQNTEAFF
>TRBJ2-2|TRBV5-1|few
CATHDRGPNTGELFF
>TRBJ2-2|TRBV19|-
CASSSRTSGTRISGELFF
>TRBJ2-3|TRBV5-6|-
CASSFTSGTSITDTQYF
>TRBJ1-1|TRBV7-2|-
CASSSGTGWNTEAFF
>TRBJ2-3|TRBV19|-
CASSIRDSRSTDTQYF
>TRBJ1-2|TRBV19|-
CASSKLTYKAGTLGYTF
>TRBJ1-5|TRBV30|-
CAWAGPGMAGGFSNQPQHF
>TRBJ2-6|TRBV10-3|-
CAIRGGGTGDEANVLTF
>TRBJ1-2|TRBV5-1|-
CASSWGQGVNYGYTF
>TRBJ1-3|TRBV5-5|-
CASSPQGRSGNTIYF
>TRBJ1-1|TRBV5-1|-
CASSLAPGNTEAFF
>TRBJ1-2|TRBV9|few
CASSVEGLSSYGYTF
>TRBJ2-5|TRBV12-5|once
CASGLALGETQYF
>TRBJ1-1|TRBV5-1|-
CASSSQGSVTEAFF
>TRBJ1-2|TRBV5-1|-
CASSLGPGSHGYTF
>TRBJ2-3|TRBV2|-
CASSRDRGTDTQYF
>TRBJ1-2|TRBV9|-
CASSRVGQGSSYGYTF
>TRBJ1-4|TRBV11-2|-
CASSPSEKLFF
>TRBJ2-2|TRBV7-8|-
CASTVAGGANTGELFF
>TRBJ2-3|TRBV7-9|few
CASSFSGRADTQYF
>TRBJ2-1|TRBV6-1|-
CASSGQQVVSYNEQFF
>TRBJ1-5|TRBV2|-
CASSGDRAHQPQHF
>TRBJ2-2|TRBV25-1|few
CASSEFQTGELFF
>TRBJ2-2|TRBV2|-
CASLGGYTGELFF
>TRBJ2-3|TRBV6-5|few
CASSPTSGRLPQYF
>TRBJ2-3|TRBV7-3|-
CASSSRLAGGPGSDTQYF
>TRBJ1-5|TRBV19|-
CASSIVGVKGNQPQHF
>TRBJ1-2|TRBV4-3|-
CASSQEGTGWGGYTF
>TRBJ2-5|TRBV5-4|-
CASSNSGGAGETQYF
>TRBJ1-1|TRBV6-5|few
CASSYPGGTEAFF
>TRBJ2-5|TRBV7-7|-
CASSSGTSGGSETQYF
>TRBJ1-1|TRBV30|-
CAWSVRQETEAFF
>-|TRBV6-5|once
CASRRSRDGTYEQYF
>TRBJ1-1|TRBV6-6|-
CASSYAPAGEAFF
>TRBJ2-2|TRBV4-1|-
CASSQDQGAGELFF
>TRBJ2-7|TRBV19|few
CASSTSGTTYEQYF
>TRBJ1-4|TRBV6-5|-
CASSYRQGKLFF
>TRBJ2-5|TRBV11-2|-
CASSSGGGLETQYF
>TRBJ2-1|TRBV7-3|-
CASSLREYNEQFF
>TRBJ1-5|TRBV19|-
CASKGHLGGSNQPQHF
>TRBJ1-1|TRBV19|once
CATTQPEEGTNTEAFF
>TRBJ1-1|TRBV2|-
CASKLDGGGYTEAFF
>TRBJ1-6|TRBV30|-
CAWSSPGQGNSPLHF